A selection of T cell receptor beta chains follows, all from one sample in a study of blood T cell repertoires in COVID-19. The assay was immunoSEQ multiplex PCR, and TCRdb's table has in-frame clones only and misses some. The table shows over 350,000 clones, with about 85% occurring only once. The sequenced sample consisted of PBMCs or T cells enriched from blood (not recorded which). The receptors were sampled from a woman aged 18-35 years with acute COVID-19. Both conserved end residues are part of each CDR3. Fields, in order: CDR3 protein, V gene, J gene.

cdr3_aa: CASSQEKRGLTQYF
v_call: TRBV3-1/TRBV3-2
j_call: TRBJ2-5

cdr3_aa: CASSLAPRAYEQYF
v_call: TRBV5-8
j_call: TRBJ2-7

cdr3_aa: CASSHDRRNQPQHF
v_call: TRBV6-2/TRBV6-3
j_call: TRBJ1-5

cdr3_aa: CASSLKRDYEQYF
v_call: TRBV27
j_call: TRBJ2-7

cdr3_aa: CASSLFVTLHPLSYEQYF
v_call: TRBV28
j_call: TRBJ2-7

cdr3_aa: CASSPRSDRREKLFF
v_call: TRBV7-2
j_call: TRBJ1-4

cdr3_aa: CASSGTSDIDTQYF
v_call: TRBV21-1
j_call: TRBJ2-3

cdr3_aa: CASSQAMGQLPYEQYF
v_call: TRBV4-1
j_call: TRBJ2-7

cdr3_aa: CASSFQGGRIGQPQHF
v_call: TRBV28
j_call: TRBJ1-5

cdr3_aa: CASSTRQGAGNSPLHF
v_call: TRBV19
j_call: TRBJ1-6

cdr3_aa: CASSPPGELEAFF
v_call: TRBV18
j_call: TRBJ1-1

cdr3_aa: CASSSEARARTF
v_call: TRBV5-1
j_call: TRBJ1-2

cdr3_aa: CATSDSRGFSYEQYF
v_call: TRBV24-1
j_call: TRBJ2-7

cdr3_aa: CASSQFTTGEAFF
v_call: TRBV3-1/TRBV3-2
j_call: TRBJ1-1

cdr3_aa: CAISDPGVVREEQFF
v_call: TRBV10-3
j_call: TRBJ2-1

cdr3_aa: CASSQDWEGRSYEQYF
v_call: TRBV4-1
j_call: TRBJ2-7

cdr3_aa: CASSFAGGPNEQYF
v_call: TRBV28
j_call: TRBJ2-7

cdr3_aa: CASGQPSYTF
v_call: TRBV2
j_call: TRBJ1-2

cdr3_aa: CASRPGQGRDEQFF
v_call: TRBV2
j_call: TRBJ2-1

cdr3_aa: CASREGQFIETQYF
v_call: TRBV2
j_call: TRBJ2-5

cdr3_aa: CASSPGTATLEQYF
v_call: TRBV5-5
j_call: TRBJ2-7

cdr3_aa: CASSALGTSGEGQYF
v_call: TRBV9
j_call: TRBJ2-7

cdr3_aa: CASSPTGGSGYTF
v_call: TRBV18
j_call: TRBJ1-2

cdr3_aa: CASSEELAGVGEQFF
v_call: TRBV2
j_call: TRBJ2-1

cdr3_aa: CASSPPSGPTRVNIQYF
v_call: TRBV3-1/TRBV3-2
j_call: TRBJ2-4

cdr3_aa: CASSPRQGDNSPLHF
v_call: TRBV11-2
j_call: TRBJ1-6

cdr3_aa: CASSVRGWDQPQHF
v_call: TRBV2
j_call: TRBJ1-5

cdr3_aa: CASSQEQMQETQYF
v_call: TRBV4-3
j_call: TRBJ2-5

cdr3_aa: CAWSGTSGRRDGELFF
v_call: TRBV30
j_call: TRBJ2-2

cdr3_aa: CASSIGEENTEAFF
v_call: TRBV19
j_call: TRBJ1-1

cdr3_aa: CASSYRQTLYEQYF
v_call: TRBV6-5
j_call: TRBJ2-7

cdr3_aa: CASSFGSSGNTIYF
v_call: TRBV5-1
j_call: TRBJ1-3

cdr3_aa: CASGQVTQPQHF
v_call: TRBV28
j_call: TRBJ1-5

cdr3_aa: CASNKGAGGGYGYTF
v_call: TRBV6-5
j_call: TRBJ1-2

cdr3_aa: CASSLGQEQPQHF
v_call: TRBV18
j_call: TRBJ1-5

cdr3_aa: CAWGTANSPLHF
v_call: TRBV30
j_call: TRBJ1-6

cdr3_aa: CASSLVGSNYGYTF
v_call: TRBV7-9
j_call: TRBJ1-2

cdr3_aa: CAWSPTGVTDTQYF
v_call: TRBV30
j_call: TRBJ2-3

cdr3_aa: CASSIWDRESPLHF
v_call: TRBV5-6
j_call: TRBJ1-6

cdr3_aa: CASSQDPGTFTDTQYF
v_call: TRBV4-1
j_call: TRBJ2-3

cdr3_aa: CASSAGGEADTQYF
v_call: TRBV6-4
j_call: TRBJ2-3

cdr3_aa: CASSYGTSYGYTF
v_call: TRBV6-5
j_call: TRBJ1-2

cdr3_aa: CASILSGGRTSNGELFF
v_call: TRBV5-6
j_call: TRBJ2-2

cdr3_aa: CASSLLAPDTQYF
v_call: TRBV11-2
j_call: TRBJ2-3

cdr3_aa: CASSPKQFSNQPQHF
v_call: TRBV18
j_call: TRBJ1-5

cdr3_aa: CASSQTSGLTDTQYF
v_call: TRBV14
j_call: TRBJ2-3

cdr3_aa: CASSSKTGANEKLFF
v_call: TRBV7-2
j_call: TRBJ1-4

cdr3_aa: CASKETGWGQETQYF
v_call: TRBV19
j_call: TRBJ2-5

cdr3_aa: CASSYSRQLSNQPQHF
v_call: TRBV6-5
j_call: TRBJ1-5